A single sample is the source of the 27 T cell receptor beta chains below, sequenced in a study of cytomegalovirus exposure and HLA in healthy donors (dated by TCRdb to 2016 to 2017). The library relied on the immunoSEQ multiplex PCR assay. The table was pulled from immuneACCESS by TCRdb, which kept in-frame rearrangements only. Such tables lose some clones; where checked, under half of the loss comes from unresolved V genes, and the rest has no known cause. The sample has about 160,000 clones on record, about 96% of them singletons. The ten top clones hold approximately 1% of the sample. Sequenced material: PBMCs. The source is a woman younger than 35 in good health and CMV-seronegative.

In nucleotides, the CDR3 is TGTGCCAGCAGCCCGGTGGGGACTAGCGGAGCAGATACGCAGTATTTT. Encoded protein: CASSPVGTSGADTQYF. This rearrangement joins TRBV7-2 to TRBJ2-3; 11 nucleotides line up with TRBD2. The CDR3 is made up of 16 amino acids. Germline CDR1 reads SGHTA; CDR2 reads FQGNSA. After removal of 5 bases from V and 4 bases from J, the junction contained 8 bases not matched to a gene.

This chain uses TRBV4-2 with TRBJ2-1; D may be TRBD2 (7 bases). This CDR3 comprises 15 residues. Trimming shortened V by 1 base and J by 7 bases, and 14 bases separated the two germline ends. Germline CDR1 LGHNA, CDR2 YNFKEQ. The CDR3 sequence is CASSQGGGGWNEQFF. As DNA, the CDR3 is TGTGCCAGCAGCCAAGGCGGGGGCGGCTGGAATGAGCAGTTCTTC.

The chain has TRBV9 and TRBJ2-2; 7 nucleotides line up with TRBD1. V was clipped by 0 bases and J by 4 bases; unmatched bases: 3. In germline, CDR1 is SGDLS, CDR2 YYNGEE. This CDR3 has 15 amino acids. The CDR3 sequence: CASSVEGTATGELFF. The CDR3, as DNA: TGTGCCAGCAGCGTAGAGGGGACAGCCACCGGGGAGCTGTTTTTT.

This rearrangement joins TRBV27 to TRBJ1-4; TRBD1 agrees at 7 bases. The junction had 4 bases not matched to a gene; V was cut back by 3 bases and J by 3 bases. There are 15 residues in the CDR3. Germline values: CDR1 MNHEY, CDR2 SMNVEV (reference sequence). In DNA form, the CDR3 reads TGTGCCAGCAGTTTCTCAGGGGGGTCTAATGAAAAACTGTTTTTT. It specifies CASSFSGGSNEKLFF.

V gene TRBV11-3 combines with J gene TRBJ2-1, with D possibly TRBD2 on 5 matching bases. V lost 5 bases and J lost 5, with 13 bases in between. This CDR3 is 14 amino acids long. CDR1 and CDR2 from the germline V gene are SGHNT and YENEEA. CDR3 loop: CASSDRTGDNEQFF. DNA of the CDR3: TGTGCCAGCAGCGATAGGACCGGGGACAATGAGCAGTTCTTC. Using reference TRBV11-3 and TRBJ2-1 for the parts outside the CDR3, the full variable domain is EAGVVQSPRYKIIEKKQPVAFWCNPISGHNTLYWYLQNLGQGPELLIRYENEEAVDDSQLPKDRFSAERLKGVDSTLKIQPAELGDSAVYLCASSDRTGDNEQFFGPGTRLTVL.

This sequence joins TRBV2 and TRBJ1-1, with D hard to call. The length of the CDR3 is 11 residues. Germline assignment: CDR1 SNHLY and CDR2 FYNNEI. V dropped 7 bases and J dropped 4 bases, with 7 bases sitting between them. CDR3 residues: CASTEGTEAFF. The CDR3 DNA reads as TGTGCCAGCACCGAGGGCACTGAAGCTTTCTTT.

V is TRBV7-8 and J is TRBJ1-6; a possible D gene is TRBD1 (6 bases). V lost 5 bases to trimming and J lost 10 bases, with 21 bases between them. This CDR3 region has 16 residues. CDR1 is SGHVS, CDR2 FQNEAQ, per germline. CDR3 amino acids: CASSEKGVVLGSPLHF. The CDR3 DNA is TGTGCCAGCAGCGAAAAGGGGGTTGTTCTTGGGTCACCCCTCCACTTT.

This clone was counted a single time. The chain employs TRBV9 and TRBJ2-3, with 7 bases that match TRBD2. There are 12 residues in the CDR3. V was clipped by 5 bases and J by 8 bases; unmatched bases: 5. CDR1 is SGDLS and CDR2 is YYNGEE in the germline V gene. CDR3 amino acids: CASSGDYGTQYF. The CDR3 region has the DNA TGTGCCAGCAGTGGGGACTACGGTACGCAGTATTTT. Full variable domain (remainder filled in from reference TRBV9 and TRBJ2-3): DSGVTQTPKHLITATGQRVTLRCSPRSGDLSVYWYQQSLDQGLQFLIQYYNGEERAKGNILERFSAQQFPDLHSELNLSSLELGDSALYFCASSGDYGTQYFGPGTRLTVL.

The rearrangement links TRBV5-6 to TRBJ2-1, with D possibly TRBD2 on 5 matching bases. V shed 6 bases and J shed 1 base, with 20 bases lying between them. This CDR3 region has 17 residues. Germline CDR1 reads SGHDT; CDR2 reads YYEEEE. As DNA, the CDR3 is TGTGCCAGCAATCGACGCATTAGTACGGGATCCTACAATGAGCAGTTCTTC. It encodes CASNRRISTGSYNEQFF.

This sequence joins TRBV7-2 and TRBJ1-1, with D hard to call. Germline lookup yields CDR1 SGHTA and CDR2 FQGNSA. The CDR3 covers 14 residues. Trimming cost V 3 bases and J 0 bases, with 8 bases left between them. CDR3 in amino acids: CASSLSVMNTEAFF. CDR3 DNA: TGTGCCAGCAGCTTGTCGGTTATGAACACTGAAGCTTTCTTT.

The CDR3, as DNA: TGTGCCAGCAGTTACGAGGCTGGTTCACCCCTCCACTTT. Translation gives CASSYEAGSPLHF. The chain combines TRBV6-5 with TRBJ1-6, with D unclear. CDR1 and CDR2 (germline): MNHEY, SVGAGI. V shed 2 bases and J shed 9 bases, with 8 bases lying between them. The CDR3 spans 13 residues.

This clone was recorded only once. CDR3 nucleotide sequence: TGTGCCAGCGGAATCCGGACAGGGAGTTATGGCTACACCTTC. This encodes CASGIRTGSYGYTF. The gene calls are TRBV6-1 and TRBJ1-2; 8 bases line up with TRBD1. With V trimmed by 8 bases and J by 5 bases, 10 bases remained unmatched. CDR1 is MNHNS and CDR2 is SASEGT in the germline V gene. The CDR3 is made up of 14 amino acids.

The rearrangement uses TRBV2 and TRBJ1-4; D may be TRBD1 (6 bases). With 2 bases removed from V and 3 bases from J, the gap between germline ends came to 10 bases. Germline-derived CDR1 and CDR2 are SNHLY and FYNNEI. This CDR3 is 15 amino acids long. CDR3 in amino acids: CASSERGTANEKLFF. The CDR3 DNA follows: TGTGCCAGCAGTGAAAGGGGGACGGCTAATGAAAAACTGTTTTTT.

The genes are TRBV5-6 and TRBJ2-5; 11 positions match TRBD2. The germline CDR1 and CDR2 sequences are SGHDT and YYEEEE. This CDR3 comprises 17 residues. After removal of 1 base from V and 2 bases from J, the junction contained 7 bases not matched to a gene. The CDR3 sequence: CASSLFGSGGEQETQYF. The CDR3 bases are TGTGCCAGCAGCTTGTTTGGTAGCGGGGGGGAGCAAGAGACCCAGTACTTC.

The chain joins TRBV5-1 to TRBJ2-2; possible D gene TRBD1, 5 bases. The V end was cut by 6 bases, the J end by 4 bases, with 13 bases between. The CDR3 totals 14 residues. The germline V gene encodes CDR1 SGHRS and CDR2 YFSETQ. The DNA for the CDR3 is TGCGCCAGCAACAAAGGGGCGACCACCGGGGAGCTGTTTTTT. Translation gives CASNKGATTGELFF.

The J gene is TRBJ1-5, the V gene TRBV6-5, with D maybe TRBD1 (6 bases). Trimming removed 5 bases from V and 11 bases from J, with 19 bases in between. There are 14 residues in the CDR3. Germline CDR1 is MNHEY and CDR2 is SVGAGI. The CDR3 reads CASSPRGAPITQHF. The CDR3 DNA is TGTGCCAGCAGTCCCAGGGGCGCCCCTATCACCCAGCATTTT.

The CDR3 reads CASSRDRGQNYGYTF. The CDR3 DNA reads as TGTGCCAGTAGTCGGGACAGGGGGCAAAACTATGGCTACACCTTC. The chain couples TRBV19 to TRBJ1-2; 12 positions match TRBD1. The CDR3 consists of 15 residues. J gave up 2 bases and V 5 bases, and 3 bases lay outside the gene matches. The germline V gene has CDR1 LNHDA and CDR2 SQIVND (reference sequence).

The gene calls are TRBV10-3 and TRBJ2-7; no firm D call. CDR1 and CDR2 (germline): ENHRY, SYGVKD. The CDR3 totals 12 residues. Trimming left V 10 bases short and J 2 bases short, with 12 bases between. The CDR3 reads CATNDFAYEQYF. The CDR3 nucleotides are TGTGCCACCAACGACTTCGCCTACGAGCAGTACTTC.

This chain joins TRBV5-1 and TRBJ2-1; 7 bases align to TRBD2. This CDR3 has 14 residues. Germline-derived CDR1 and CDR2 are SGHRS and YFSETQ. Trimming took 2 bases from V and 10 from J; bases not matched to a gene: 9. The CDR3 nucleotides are TGCGCCAGCAGCTTCACCCCCCCTAGCGGCGAGCAGTTCTTC. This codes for CASSFTPPSGEQFF.

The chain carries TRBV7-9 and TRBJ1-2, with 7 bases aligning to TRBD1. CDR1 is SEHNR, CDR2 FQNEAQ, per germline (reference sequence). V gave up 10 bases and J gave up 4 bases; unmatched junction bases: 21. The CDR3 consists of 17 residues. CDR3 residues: CATLRTTQGRLGYGYTF. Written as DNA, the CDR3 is TGTGCCACCTTAAGAACGACACAGGGGAGACTTGGCTATGGCTACACCTTC.

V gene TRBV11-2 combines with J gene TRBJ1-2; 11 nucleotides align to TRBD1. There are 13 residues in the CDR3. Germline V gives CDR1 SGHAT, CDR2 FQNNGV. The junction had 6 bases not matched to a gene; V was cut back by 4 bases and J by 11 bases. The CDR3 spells CASSWTGGERYTF. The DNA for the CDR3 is TGTGCCAGCAGCTGGACAGGGGGCGAGCGGTACACCTTC. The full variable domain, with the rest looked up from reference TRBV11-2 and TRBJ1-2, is EAGVAQSPRYKIIEKRQSVAFWCNPISGHATLYWYQQILGQGPKLLIQFQNNGVVDDSQLPKDRFSAERLKGVDSTLKIQPAKLEDSAVYLCASSWTGGERYTFGSGTRLTVV.

The CDR3 here is CASLEGRGPLSTDTQYF. The CDR3 nucleotides are TGTGCCAGTTTGGAAGGGCGGGGGCCCCTGAGCACAGATACGCAGTATTTT. The chain links TRBV27 to TRBJ2-3; possibly TRBD2 for D (7 bases). V dropped 9 bases and J dropped 0 bases, with 22 bases sitting between them. There are 17 residues in the CDR3. Germline V gene sequence: CDR1 MNHEY, CDR2 SMNVEV (reference sequence).

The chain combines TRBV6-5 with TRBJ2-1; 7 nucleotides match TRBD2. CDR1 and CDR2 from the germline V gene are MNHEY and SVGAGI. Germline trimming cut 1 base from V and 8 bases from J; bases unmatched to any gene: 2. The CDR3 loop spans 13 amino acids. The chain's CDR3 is CASSYWGGHEQFF. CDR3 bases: TGTGCCAGCAGTTACTGGGGGGGTCATGAGCAGTTCTTC.

The CDR3 sequence is CASSALAGGIADTQYF. CDR3 DNA: TGTGCCAGCAGCGCCCTAGCGGGGGGGATTGCAGATACGCAGTATTTT. V is TRBV9 and J is TRBJ2-3; 12 bases line up with TRBD2. The CDR3 spans 16 residues. V shed 3 bases, J shed 4 bases, and the junction held 6 bases outside the gene matches. Germline CDR1 and CDR2: SGDLS and YYNGEE.

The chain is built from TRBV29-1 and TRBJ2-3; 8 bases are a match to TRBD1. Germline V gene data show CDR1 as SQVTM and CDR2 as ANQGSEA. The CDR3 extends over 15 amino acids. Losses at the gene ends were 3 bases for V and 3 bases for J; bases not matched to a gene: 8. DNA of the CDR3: TGCAGCGTTGATTCTGACAGGGGTGGGACAGATACGCAGTATTTT. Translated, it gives CSVDSDRGGTDTQYF.

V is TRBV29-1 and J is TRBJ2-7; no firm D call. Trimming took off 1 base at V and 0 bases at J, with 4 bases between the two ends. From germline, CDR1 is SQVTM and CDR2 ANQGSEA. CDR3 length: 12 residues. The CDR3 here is CSVEAGSYEQYF. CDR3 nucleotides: TGCAGCGTTGAAGCGGGCTCCTACGAGCAGTACTTC.

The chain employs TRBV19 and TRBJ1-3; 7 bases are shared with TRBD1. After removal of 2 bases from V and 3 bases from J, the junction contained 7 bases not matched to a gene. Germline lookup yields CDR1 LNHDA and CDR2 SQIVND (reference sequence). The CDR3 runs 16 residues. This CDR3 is CASSITGQILGNTIYF. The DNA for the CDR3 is TGTGCCAGTAGTATAACGGGACAGATCCTTGGAAACACCATATATTTT.